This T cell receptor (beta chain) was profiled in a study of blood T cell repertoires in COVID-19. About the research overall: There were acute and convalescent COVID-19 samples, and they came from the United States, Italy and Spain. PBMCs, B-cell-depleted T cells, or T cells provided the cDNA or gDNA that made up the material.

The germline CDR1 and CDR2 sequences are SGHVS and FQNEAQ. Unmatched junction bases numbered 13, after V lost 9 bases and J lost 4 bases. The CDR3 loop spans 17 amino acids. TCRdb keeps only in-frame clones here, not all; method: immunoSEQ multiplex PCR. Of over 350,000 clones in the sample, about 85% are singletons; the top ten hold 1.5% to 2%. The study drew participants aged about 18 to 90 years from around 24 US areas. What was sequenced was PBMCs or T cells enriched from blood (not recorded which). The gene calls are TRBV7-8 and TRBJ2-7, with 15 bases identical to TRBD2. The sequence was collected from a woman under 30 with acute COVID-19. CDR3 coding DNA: TGTGCCAGTAGCGGACCGGGACTAGCGGGAGGAACTTACGAGCAGTACTTC. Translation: CASSGPGLAGGTYEQYF.